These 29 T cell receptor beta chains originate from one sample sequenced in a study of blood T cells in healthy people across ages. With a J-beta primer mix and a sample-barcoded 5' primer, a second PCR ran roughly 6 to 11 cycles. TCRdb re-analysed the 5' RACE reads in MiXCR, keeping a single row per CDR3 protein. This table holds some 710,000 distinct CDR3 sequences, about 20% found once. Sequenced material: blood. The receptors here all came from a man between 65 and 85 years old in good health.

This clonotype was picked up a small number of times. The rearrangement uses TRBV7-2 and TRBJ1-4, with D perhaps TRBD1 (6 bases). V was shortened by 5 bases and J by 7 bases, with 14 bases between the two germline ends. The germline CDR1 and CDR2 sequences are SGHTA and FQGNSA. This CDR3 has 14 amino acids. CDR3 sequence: CASSRDTPVEKLFF. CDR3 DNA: TGTGCCAGCAGCCGGGACACCCCTGTTGAAAAACTGTTTTTT.

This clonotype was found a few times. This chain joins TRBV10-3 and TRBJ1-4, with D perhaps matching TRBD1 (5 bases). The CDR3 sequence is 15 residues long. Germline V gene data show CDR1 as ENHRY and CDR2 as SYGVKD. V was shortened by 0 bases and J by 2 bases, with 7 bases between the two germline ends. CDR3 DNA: TGTGCCATCAGTGAGTCGGGGGAGACTAATGAAAAACTGTTTTTT. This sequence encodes CAISESGETNEKLFF.

This CDR3 is CASSFRTGAYLMNTEAFF. As DNA, the CDR3 is TGTGCCAGCAGCTTCCGGACAGGGGCTTACCTCATGAACACTGAAGCTTTCTTT. The gene calls are TRBV3-1 and TRBJ1-1; 9 nucleotides line up with TRBD1. This CDR3 contains 18 residues. Germline V CDR1 and CDR2: LGHDT, YNNKEL (reference sequence). V lost 5 bases and J lost 0; bases outside the gene matches: 13.

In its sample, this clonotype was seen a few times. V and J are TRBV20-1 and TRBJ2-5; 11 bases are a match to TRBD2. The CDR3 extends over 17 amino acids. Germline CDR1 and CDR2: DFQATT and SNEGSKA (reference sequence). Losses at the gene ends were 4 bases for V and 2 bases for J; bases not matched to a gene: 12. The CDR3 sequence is CSAMPPPGLAEQETQYF. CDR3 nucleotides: TGCAGTGCTATGCCCCCTCCGGGACTAGCGGAGCAAGAGACCCAGTACTTC.

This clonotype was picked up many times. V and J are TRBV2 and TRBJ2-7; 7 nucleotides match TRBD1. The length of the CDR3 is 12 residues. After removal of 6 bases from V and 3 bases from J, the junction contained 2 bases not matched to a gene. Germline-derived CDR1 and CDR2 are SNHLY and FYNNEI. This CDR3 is CASSNRGYEQYF. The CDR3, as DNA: TGTGCCAGCAGCAACAGGGGCTACGAGCAGTACTTC.

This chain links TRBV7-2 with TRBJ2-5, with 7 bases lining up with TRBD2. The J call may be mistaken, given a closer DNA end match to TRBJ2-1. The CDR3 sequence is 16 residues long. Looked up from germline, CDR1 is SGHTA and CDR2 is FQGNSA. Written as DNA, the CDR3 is TGTGCCAGCAGCTTAGTTCGGGGGGTGGGGTACAATGAGCAGTTCTTC. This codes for CASSLVRGVGYNEQFF.

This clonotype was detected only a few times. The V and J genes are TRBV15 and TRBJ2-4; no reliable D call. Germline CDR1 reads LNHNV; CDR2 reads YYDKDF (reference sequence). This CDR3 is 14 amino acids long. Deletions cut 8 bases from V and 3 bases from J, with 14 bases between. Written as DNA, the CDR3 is TGTGCCACCTCTTCGGAGCAGGACAAAAACATTCAGTACTTC. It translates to CATSSEQDKNIQYF.

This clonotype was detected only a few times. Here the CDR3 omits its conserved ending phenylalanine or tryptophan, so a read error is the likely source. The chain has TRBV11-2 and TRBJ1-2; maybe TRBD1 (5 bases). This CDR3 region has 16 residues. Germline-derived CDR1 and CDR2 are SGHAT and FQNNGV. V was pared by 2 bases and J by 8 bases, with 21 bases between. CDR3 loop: CASSLMVQAPTSGYTL. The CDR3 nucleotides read TGTGCCAGCAGCTTAATGGTACAGGCCCCCACGTCAGGCTACACCCTC.

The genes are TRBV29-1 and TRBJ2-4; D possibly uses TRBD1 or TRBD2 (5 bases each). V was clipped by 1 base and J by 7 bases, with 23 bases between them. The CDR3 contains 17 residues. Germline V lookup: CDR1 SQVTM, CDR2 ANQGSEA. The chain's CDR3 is CSVEARGPRRRGNIQYF. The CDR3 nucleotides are TGCAGCGTTGAAGCCCGAGGGCCTAGAAGACGGGGCAACATTCAGTACTTC.

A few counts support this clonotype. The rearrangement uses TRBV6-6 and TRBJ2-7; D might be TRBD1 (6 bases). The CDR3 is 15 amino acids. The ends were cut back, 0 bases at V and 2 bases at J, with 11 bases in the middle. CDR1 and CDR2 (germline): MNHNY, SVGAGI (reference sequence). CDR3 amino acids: CASSYSSQGTYEQYF. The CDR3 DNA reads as TGTGCCAGCAGTTACTCGTCTCAGGGGACCTACGAGCAGTACTTC.

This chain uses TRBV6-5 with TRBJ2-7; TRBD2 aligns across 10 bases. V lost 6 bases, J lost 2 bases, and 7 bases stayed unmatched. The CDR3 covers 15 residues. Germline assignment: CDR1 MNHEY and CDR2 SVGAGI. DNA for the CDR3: TGTGCCAGCAGACCTGGACTAGCGGATACCTACGAGCAGTACTTC. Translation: CASRPGLADTYEQYF.

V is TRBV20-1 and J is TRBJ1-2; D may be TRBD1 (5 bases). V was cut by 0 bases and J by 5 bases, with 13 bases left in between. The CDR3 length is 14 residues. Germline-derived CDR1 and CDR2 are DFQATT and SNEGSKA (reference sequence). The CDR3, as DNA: TGCAGTGCTAGAGATTTCGCAGGGACTTATGGCTACACCTTC. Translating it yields CSARDFAGTYGYTF.

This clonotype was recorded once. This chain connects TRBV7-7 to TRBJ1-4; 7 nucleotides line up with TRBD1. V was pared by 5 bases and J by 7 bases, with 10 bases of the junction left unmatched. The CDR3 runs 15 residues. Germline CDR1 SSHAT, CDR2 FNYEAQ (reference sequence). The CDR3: CASSPTTGAVEKLFF. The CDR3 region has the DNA TGTGCCAGCAGCCCTACTACAGGGGCGGTTGAAAAACTGTTTTTT.

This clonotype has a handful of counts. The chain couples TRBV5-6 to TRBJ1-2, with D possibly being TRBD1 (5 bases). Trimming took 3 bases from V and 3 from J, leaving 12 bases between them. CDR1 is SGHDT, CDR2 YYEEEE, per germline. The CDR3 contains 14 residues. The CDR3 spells CASSSTGAHYGYTF. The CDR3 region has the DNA TGTGCCAGCAGCTCCACCGGGGCTCACTATGGCTACACCTTC.

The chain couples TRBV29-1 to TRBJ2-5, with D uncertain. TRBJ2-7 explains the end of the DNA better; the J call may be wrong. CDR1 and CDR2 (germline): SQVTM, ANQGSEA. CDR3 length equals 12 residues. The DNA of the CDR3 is TGCAGCGTTTCAGACCGATCCTACGAGCAGTACTTC. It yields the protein CSVSDRSYEQYF.

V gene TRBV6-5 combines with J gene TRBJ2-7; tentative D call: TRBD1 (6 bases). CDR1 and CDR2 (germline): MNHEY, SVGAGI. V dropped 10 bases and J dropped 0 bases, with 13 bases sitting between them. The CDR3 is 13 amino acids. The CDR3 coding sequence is TGTGCCACGGGACGGACAGACTCCTACGAGCAGTACTTC. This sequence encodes CATGRTDSYEQYF.

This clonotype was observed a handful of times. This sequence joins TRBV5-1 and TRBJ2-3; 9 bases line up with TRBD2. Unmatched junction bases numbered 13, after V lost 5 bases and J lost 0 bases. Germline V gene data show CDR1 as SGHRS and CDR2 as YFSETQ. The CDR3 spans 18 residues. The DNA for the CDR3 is TGCGCCAGCAGTCAGGGACTAGCTTCGGTCCCCAGCACAGATACGCAGTATTTT. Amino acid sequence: CASSQGLASVPSTDTQYF.

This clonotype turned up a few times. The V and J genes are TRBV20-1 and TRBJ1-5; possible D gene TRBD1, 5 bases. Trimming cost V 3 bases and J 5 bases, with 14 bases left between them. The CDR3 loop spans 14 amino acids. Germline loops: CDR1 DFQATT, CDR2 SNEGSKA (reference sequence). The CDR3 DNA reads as TGCAGTGCTAGGGTGAACCTGGGGGATCAGCCCCAGCATTTT. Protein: CSARVNLGDQPQHF.

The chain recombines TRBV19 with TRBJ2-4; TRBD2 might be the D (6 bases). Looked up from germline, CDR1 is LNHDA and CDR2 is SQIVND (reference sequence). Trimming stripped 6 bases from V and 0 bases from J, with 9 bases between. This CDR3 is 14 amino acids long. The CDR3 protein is CASRGLLAKNIQYF. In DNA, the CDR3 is TGTGCCAGTAGGGGACTTCTAGCCAAAAACATTCAGTACTTC.

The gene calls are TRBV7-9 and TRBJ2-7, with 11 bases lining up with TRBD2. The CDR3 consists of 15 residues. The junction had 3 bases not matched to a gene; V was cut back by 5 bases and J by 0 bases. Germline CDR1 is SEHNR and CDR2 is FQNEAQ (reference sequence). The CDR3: CASSRGTSGSYEQYF. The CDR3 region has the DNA TGTGCCAGCAGCCGCGGGACTAGCGGCTCCTACGAGCAGTACTTC. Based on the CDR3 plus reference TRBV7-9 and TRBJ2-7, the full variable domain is DTGVSQNPRHKITKRGQNVTFRCDPISEHNRLYWYRQTLGQGPEFLTYFQNEAQLEKSRLLSDRFSAERPKGSFSTLEIQRTEQGDSAMYLCASSRGTSGSYEQYFGPGTRLTVT.

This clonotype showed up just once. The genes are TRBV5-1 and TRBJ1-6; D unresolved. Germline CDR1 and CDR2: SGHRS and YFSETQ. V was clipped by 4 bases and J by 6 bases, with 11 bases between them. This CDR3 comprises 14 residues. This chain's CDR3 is CASSDGLGNSPLHF. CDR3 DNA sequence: TGCGCCAGCAGCGACGGATTGGGTAATTCACCCCTCCACTTT.

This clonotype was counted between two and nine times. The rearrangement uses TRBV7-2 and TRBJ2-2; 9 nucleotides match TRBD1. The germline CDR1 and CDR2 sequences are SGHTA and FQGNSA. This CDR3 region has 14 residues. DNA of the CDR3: TGTGCTGGGAAGGGACAGGGGAACACCGGGGAGCTGTTTTTT. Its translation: CAGKGQGNTGELFF.

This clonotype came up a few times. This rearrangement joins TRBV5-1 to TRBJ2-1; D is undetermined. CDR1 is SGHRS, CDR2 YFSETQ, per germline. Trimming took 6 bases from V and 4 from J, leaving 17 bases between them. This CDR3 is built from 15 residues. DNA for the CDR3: TGCGCCAGCACCCTTCACCTAGTCTCTTACAATGAGCAGTTCTTC. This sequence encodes CASTLHLVSYNEQFF.

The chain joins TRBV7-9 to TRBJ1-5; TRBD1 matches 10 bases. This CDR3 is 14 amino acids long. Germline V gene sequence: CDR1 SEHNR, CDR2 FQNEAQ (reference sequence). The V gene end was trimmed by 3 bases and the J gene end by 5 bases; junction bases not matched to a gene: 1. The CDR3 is CASSFGTGDQPQHF. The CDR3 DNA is TGTGCCAGCAGCTTCGGGACAGGGGATCAGCCCCAGCATTTT.

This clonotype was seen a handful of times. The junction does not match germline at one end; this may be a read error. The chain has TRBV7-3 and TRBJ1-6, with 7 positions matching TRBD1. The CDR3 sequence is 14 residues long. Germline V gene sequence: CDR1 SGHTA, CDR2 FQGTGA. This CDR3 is CASSSTGFNAPLHF. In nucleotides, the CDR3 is TGTGCCAGCAGCTCGACAGGGTTTAATGCACCCCTCCACTTT. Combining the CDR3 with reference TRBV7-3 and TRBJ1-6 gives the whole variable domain GAGVSQTPSNKVTEKGKYVELRCDPISGHTALYWYRQSLGQGPEFLIYFQGTGAADDSGLPNDRFFAVRPEGSVSTLKIQRTERGDSAVYLCASSSTGFNAPLHFGNGTRLTVT.

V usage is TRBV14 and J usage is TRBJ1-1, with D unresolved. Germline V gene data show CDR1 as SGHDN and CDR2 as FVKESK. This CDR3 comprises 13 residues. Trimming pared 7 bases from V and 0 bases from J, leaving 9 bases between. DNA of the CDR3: TGTGCCAGCACGGCGGTTATGAACACTGAAGCTTTCTTT. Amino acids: CASTAVMNTEAFF.

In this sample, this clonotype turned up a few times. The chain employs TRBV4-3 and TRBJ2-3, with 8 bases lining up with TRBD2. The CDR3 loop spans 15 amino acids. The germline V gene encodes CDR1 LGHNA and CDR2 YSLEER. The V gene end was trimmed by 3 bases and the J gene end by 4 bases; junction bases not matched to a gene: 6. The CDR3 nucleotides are TGCGCCAGCAGCCATGGGACTAGTAGGGCAGATACGCAGTATTTT. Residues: CASSHGTSRADTQYF.

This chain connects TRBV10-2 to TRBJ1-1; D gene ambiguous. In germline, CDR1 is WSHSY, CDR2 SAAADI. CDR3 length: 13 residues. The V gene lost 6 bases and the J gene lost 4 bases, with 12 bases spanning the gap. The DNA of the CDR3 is TGCGCCAGCAGCCGGGGAATAAGCACTGAAGCTTTCTTT. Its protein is CASSRGISTEAFF.

CDR3 in amino acids: CRTGRVGPDTQYF. DNA of the CDR3: TGCAGGACAGGGCGGGTAGGACCAGATACGCAGTATTTT. The rearrangement links TRBV20-1 to TRBJ2-3; 7 nucleotides align to TRBD1. This CDR3 is built from 13 residues. The germline V gene has CDR1 DFQATT and CDR2 SNEGSKA (reference sequence).